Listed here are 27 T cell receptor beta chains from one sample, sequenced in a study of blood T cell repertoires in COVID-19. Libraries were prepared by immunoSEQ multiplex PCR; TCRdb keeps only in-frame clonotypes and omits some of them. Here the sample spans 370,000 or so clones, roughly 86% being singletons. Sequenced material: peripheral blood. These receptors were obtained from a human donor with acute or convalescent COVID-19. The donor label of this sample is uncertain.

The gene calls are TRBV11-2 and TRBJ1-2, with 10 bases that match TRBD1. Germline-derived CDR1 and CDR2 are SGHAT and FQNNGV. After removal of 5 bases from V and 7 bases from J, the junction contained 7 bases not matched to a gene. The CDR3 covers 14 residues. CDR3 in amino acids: CASSLDRGVTGYTF. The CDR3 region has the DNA TGTGCCAGCAGCCTGGACAGGGGGGTGACTGGCTACACCTTC.

The CDR3 DNA reads as TGTGCCAGTAGTATAGAAAGGGGGAGTAACTATGGCTACACCTTC. This codes for CASSIERGSNYGYTF. The rearrangement joins TRBV19 to TRBJ1-2; D may be TRBD1 (6 bases). There are 15 residues in the CDR3. Germline lookup yields CDR1 LNHDA and CDR2 SQIVND (reference sequence). Trimming took off 0 bases at V and 1 base at J, with 9 bases between the two ends.

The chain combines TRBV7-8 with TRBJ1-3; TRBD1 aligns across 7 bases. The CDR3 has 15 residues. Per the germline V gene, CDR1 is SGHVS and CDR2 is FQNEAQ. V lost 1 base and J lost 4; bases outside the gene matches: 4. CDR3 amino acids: CASSLVRTGGNTIYF. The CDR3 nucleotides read TGTGCCAGCAGCTTAGTAAGGACAGGCGGAAACACCATATATTTT.

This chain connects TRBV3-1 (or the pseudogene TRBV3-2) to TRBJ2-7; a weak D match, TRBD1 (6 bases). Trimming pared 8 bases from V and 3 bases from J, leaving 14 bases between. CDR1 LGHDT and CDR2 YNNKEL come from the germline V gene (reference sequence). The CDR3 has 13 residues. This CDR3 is CASADRFNYEQYF. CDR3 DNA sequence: TGTGCCAGCGCCGACAGGTTCAACTACGAGCAGTACTTC.

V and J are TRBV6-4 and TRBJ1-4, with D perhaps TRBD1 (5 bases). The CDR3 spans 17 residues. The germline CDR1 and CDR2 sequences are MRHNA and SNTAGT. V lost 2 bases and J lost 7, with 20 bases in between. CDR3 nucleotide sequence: TGTGCCAGCAGTGACCCCCCCCCTAGGGGAAGGGGTGAAAAACTGTTTTTT. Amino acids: CASSDPPPRGRGEKLFF.

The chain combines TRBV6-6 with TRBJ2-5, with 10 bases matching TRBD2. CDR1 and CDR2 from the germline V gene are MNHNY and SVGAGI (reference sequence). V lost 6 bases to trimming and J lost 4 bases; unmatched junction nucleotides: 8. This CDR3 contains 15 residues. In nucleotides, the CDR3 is TGTGCCAGCAGCCAAATCCGGACTAGCGGAGAGACCCAGTACTTC. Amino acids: CASSQIRTSGETQYF.

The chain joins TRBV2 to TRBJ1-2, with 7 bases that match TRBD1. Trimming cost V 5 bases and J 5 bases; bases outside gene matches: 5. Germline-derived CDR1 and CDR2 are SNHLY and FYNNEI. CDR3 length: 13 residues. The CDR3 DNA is TGTGCCAGCAGTCCCGGGACAGTTTATGGCTACACCTTC. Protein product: CASSPGTVYGYTF.

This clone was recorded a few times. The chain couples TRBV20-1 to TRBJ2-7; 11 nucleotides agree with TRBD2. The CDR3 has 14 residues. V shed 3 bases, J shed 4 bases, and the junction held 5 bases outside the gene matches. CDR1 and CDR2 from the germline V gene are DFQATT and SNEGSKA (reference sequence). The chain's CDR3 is CSASRSGRVYEQYF. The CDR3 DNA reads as TGCAGTGCTAGTCGTAGCGGGAGGGTATACGAGCAGTACTTC.

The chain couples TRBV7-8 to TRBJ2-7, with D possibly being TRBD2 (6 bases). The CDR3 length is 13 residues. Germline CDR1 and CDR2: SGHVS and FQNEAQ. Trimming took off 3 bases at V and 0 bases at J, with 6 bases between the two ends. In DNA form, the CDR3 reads TGTGCCAGCAGCTTCGGGAGCTCCTACGAGCAGTACTTC. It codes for CASSFGSSYEQYF. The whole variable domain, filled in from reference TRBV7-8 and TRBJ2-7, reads GAGVSQSPRYKVAKRGQDVALRCDPISGHVSLFWYQQALGQGPEFLTYFQNEAQLDKSGLPSDRFFAERPEGSVSTLKIQRTQQEDSAVYLCASSFGSSYEQYFGPGTRLTVT.

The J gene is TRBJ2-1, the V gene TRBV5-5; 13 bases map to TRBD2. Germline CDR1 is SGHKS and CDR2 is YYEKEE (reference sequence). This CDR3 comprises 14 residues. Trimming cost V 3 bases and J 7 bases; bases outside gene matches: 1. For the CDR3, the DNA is TGTGCCAGCAGCTGGGGACTAGCGGGAAATGAGCAGTTCTTC. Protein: CASSWGLAGNEQFF.

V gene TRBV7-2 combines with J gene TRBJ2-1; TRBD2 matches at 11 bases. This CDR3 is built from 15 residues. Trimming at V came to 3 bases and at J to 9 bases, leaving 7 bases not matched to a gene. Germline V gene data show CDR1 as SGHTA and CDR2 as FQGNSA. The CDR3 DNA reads TGTGCCAGCAGCTTTAGCGGGAGGGCCCAGCTTGAGCAGTTCTTC. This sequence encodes CASSFSGRAQLEQFF.

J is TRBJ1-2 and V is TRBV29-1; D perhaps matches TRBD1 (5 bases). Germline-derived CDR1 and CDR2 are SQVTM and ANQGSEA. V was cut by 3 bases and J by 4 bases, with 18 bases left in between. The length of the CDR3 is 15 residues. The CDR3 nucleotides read TGCAGCGTTGAGAGATTAGGGGAAATCGGCTATGGCTACACCTTC. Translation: CSVERLGEIGYGYTF. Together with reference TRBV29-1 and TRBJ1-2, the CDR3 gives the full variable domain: SAVISQKPSRDICQRGTSLTIQCQVDSQVTMMFWYRQQPGQSLTLIATANQGSEATYESGFVIDKFPISRPNLTFSTLTVSNMSPEDSSIYLCSVERLGEIGYGYTFGSGTRLTVV.

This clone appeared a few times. The CDR3 sequence: CASSAGGDYGYTF. CDR3 nucleotides: TGTGCCAGCAGCGCAGGGGGCGACTATGGCTACACCTTC. The rearrangement uses TRBV28 and TRBJ1-2; 8 bases agree with TRBD1. Per germline, CDR1 MDHEN and CDR2 SYDVKM. V lost 6 bases, J lost 3 bases, and 3 bases stayed unmatched. The CDR3 contains 13 residues.

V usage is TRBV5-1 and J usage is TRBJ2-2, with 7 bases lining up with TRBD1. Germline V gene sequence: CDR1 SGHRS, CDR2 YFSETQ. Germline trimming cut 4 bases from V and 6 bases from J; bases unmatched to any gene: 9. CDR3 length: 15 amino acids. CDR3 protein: CASSQETGFAGELFF. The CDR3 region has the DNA TGCGCCAGCAGCCAGGAGACAGGGTTCGCCGGGGAGCTGTTTTTT.

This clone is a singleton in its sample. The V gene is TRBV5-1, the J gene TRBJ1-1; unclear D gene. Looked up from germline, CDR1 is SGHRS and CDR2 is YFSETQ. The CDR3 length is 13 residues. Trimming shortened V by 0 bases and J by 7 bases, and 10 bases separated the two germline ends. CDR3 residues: CASSLVVSDEAFF. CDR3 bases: TGCGCCAGCAGCTTGGTGGTAAGCGATGAAGCTTTCTTT.

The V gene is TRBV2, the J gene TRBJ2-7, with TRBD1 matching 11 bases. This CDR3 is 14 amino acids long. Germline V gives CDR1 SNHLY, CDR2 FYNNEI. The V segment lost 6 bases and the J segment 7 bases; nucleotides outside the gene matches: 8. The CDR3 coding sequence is TGTGCCAGCAGGGGGGGACAGGGGGTATCTGAGCAGTACTTC. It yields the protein CASRGGQGVSEQYF.

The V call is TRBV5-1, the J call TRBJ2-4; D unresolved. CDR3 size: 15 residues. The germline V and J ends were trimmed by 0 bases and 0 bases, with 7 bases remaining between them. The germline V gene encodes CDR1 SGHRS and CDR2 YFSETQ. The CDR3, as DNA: TGCGCCAGCAGCTTGGACAGTCTAGCCAAAAACATTCAGTACTTC. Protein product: CASSLDSLAKNIQYF.

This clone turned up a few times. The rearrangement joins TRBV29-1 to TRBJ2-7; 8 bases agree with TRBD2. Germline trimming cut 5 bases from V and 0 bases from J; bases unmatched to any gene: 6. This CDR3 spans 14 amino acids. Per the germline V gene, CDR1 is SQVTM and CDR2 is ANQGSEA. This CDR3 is CSVSFLAGSYEQYF. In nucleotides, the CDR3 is TGCAGCGTTTCCTTTCTAGCGGGCTCCTACGAGCAGTACTTC.

The CDR3, as DNA: TGTGCCAGCAGTGCAGTCCGGCGGAGGGCACCCCTCCACTTT. Translating gives CASSAVRRRAPLHF. The V gene is TRBV2, the J gene TRBJ1-6; no firm D call. This CDR3 region has 14 residues. CDR1 is SNHLY and CDR2 is FYNNEI in the germline V gene. The V gene lost 4 bases and the J gene lost 11 bases, with 15 bases spanning the gap.

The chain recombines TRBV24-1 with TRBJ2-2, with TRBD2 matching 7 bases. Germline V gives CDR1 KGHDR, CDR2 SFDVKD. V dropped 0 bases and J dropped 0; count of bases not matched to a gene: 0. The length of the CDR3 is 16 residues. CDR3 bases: TGTGCCACCAGTGATTTGGGACTAGCGAACACCGGGGAGCTGTTTTTT. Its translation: CATSDLGLANTGELFF.

The CDR3 sequence is CASTLNSWNYGYTF. CDR3 in DNA: TGTGCCAGTACCTTAAACTCGTGGAACTATGGCTACACCTTC. The chain joins TRBV19 to TRBJ1-2; D unclear. The length of the CDR3 is 14 residues. Germline loops: CDR1 LNHDA, CDR2 SQIVND (reference sequence). V lost 7 bases and J lost 2, with 14 bases in between.

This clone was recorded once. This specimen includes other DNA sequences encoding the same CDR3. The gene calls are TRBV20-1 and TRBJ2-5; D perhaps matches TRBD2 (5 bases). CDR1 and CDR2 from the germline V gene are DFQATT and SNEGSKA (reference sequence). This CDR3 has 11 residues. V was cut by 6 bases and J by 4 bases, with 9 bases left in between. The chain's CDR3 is CSARRGETQYF. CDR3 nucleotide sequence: TGCAGTGCACGCCGGGGAGAGACCCAGTACTTC.

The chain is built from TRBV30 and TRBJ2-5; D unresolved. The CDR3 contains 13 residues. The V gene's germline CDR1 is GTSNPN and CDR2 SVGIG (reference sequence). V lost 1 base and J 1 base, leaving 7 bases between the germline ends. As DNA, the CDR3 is TGTGCCTGGAGTGGTGAGCTCCAAGAGACCCAGTACTTC. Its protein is CAWSGELQETQYF.

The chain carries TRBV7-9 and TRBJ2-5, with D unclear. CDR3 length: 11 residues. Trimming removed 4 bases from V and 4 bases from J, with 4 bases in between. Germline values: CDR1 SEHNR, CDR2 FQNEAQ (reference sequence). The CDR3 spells CASSSGETQYF. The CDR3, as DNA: TGTGCCAGCAGCTCCGGAGAGACCCAGTACTTC.

CDR3 DNA: TGTGCCAGCAGCTACGGGACAGGTCGACAAGAGACCCAGTACTTC. Encoded protein: CASSYGTGRQETQYF. This chain links TRBV6-5 with TRBJ2-5; 8 nucleotides align to TRBD1. The CDR3 spans 15 residues. Germline loops: CDR1 MNHEY, CDR2 SVGAGI. Trimming removed 6 bases from V and 2 bases from J; junction bases left unmatched: 8.

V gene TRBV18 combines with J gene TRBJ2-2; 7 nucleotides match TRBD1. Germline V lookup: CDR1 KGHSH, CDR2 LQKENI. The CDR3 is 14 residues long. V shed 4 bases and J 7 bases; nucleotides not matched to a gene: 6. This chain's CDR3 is CASSQQGSVGELFF. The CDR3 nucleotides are TGTGCCAGCTCACAACAGGGGTCGGTCGGGGAGCTGTTTTTT.

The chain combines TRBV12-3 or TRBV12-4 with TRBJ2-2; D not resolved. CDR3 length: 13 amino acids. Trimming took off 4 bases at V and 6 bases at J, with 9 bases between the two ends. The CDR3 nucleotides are TGTGCCAGCAGTTCCTTCGCAGCCGGGGAGCTGTTTTTT. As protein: CASSSFAAGELFF.